This T cell receptor beta chain derives from a study of tumor and adjacent non-tumor tissue in lung cancer. Study results and limitations: In normal lung, the top 100 clones were significantly more dominant than in tumor. TCR diversity was significantly greater in tumor than normal lung tissue. Tumor TCR diversity, when higher, was linked to shorter survival.

The V gene lost 5 bases and the J gene lost 0 bases, with 17 bases spanning the gap. There are 16 residues in the CDR3. The germline CDR1 and CDR2 sequences are SGHAT and FQNNGV. TCRbeta libraries were built with three rounds of nested PCR, modified from ARM-PCR. TCRdb ran MiXCR on the multiplex PCR reads and lists one entry per CDR3 protein. The repertoire holds some 100,000 distinct CDR3 sequences, with 60% to 65% as singletons. The table lists this clonotype with many counts. Antigen: not known. The template was RNA from unsorted bulk tissue. This non-tumor lung sample came from over 3 cm beyond the tumor edge. Donors were chemotherapy-naive, newly diagnosed lung cancer surgical patients in China, August–late 2014.

The sample consisted of distant non-tumor lung tissue. The chain recombines TRBV11-2 with TRBJ2-7, with D perhaps given as TRBD1 or TRBD2 (5 bases each). The sequence derives from a man aged 55-75 years with non-small cell lung cancer. CDR3 region: CASSEGSRAGSYEQYF. In DNA, the CDR3 is TGTGCCAGCAGCGAAGGGAGCAGGGCTGGCTCCTACGAGCAGTACTTC.